Listed here are 31 T cell receptor beta chains from one sample, sequenced in a study of blood T cell repertoires in COVID-19. The table came from immunoSEQ multiplex PCR; TCRdb's copy has only in-frame clones and leaves some out. The table lists around 99,000 clones, 75% to 90% of them singletons. Sequencing was performed on peripheral blood. The source is a woman in her forties or fifties with acute or convalescent COVID-19.

This CDR3 is CASSLFTGNEQYF. The CDR3, as DNA: TGTGCCAGCAGCTTATTCACGGGGAACGAGCAGTACTTC. V usage is TRBV7-3 and J usage is TRBJ2-7; the D gene is possibly TRBD2 (5 bases). Trimming shortened V by 2 bases and J by 5 bases, and 10 bases separated the two germline ends. This CDR3 is built from 13 residues. Germline-derived CDR1 and CDR2 are SGHTA and FQGTGA.

CDR3 sequence reads: CASSLDTGNTEAFF. CDR3 nucleotides: TGCGCCAGCAGCTTGGATACAGGGAACACTGAAGCTTTCTTT. The genes are TRBV5-1 and TRBJ1-1; D is perhaps TRBD1 (5 bases). Trimming stripped 0 bases from V and 1 base from J, with 7 bases between. The CDR3 is 14 amino acids. The germline V gene has CDR1 SGHRS and CDR2 YFSETQ.

The chain uses TRBV2 and TRBJ1-5; 10 bases are a match to TRBD1. The germline gives CDR1 SNHLY, CDR2 FYNNEI. The ends lost 7 bases at V and 1 base at J; junction bases unmatched: 4. The CDR3 is 15 amino acids. Here the CDR3 DNA reads TGTGCCAGCACCGTGGGACAGGGGAGCAATCAGCCCCAGCATTTT. Protein sequence: CASTVGQGSNQPQHF.

The gene calls are TRBV7-9 and TRBJ1-1; perhaps TRBD1 as D (5 bases). Germline V lookup: CDR1 SEHNR, CDR2 FQNEAQ (reference sequence). The CDR3 is 14 residues long. The V end was cut by 2 bases, the J end by 1 base, with 8 bases between. The CDR3 protein is CASSLMGQNTEAFF. The CDR3 DNA is TGTGCCAGCAGCTTAATGGGGCAGAACACTGAAGCTTTCTTT.

V is TRBV28 and J is TRBJ1-1; D is perhaps TRBD1 (5 bases). The CDR3 runs 14 residues. V lost 3 bases to trimming and J lost 0 bases, with 8 bases between them. Germline V gives CDR1 MDHEN, CDR2 SYDVKM. The CDR3: CASSFTDMNTEAFF. The CDR3 region has the DNA TGTGCCAGCAGTTTCACGGACATGAACACTGAAGCTTTCTTT.

The chain links TRBV6-5 to TRBJ1-6, with D tentatively TRBD1 (6 bases). Germline lookup yields CDR1 MNHEY and CDR2 SVGAGI. V was cut by 2 bases and J by 7 bases, with 12 bases left in between. The CDR3 runs to 15 residues. In DNA form, the CDR3 reads TGTGCCAGCAGTTACCTAACAGGGAACAATTCACCCCTCCACTTT. This translates into CASSYLTGNNSPLHF.

This chain uses TRBV10-3 with TRBJ2-7; TRBD1 aligns across 8 bases. The trim removed 0 bases at V and 3 bases at J, leaving 4 bases unmatched. This CDR3 has 15 amino acids. Germline V CDR1 and CDR2: ENHRY, SYGVKD. The CDR3 nucleotides read TGTGCCATCAGTGAGTCCGGACAGGGCTTCTACGAGCAGTACTTC. Amino acids: CAISESGQGFYEQYF.

This sequence joins TRBV27 and TRBJ2-1; 9 bases map to TRBD2. Germline V lookup: CDR1 MNHEY, CDR2 SMNVEV (reference sequence). The CDR3 has 14 residues. Unmatched junction bases numbered 8, after V lost 10 bases and J lost 4 bases. Here the CDR3 DNA reads TGTGCCACCGCGGGGGGGGGCGTTTACAATGAGCAGTTCTTC. Protein: CATAGGGVYNEQFF.

This chain connects TRBV7-8 to TRBJ1-3, with D unresolved. Germline-derived CDR1 and CDR2 are SGHVS and FQNEAQ. This CDR3 comprises 15 residues. Trimming cost V 1 base and J 4 bases, with 11 bases left between them. DNA of the CDR3: TGTGCCAGCAGCTTAGTGGCGGGGTTCGGAAACACCATATATTTT. Translation: CASSLVAGFGNTIYF.

Here the CDR3 reads CASSSMISNTGELFF. The DNA of the CDR3 is TGTGCCAGCAGTTCTATGATATCGAACACCGGGGAGCTGTTTTTT. This chain connects TRBV6-2 or TRBV6-3 to TRBJ2-2; no firm D call. The CDR3 runs to 15 residues. Germline V gene sequence: CDR1 MNHEY, CDR2 SVGEGT. V lost 4 bases and J lost 0, with 9 bases in between.

This rearrangement joins TRBV12-3 or TRBV12-4 to TRBJ1-2; TRBD1 matches at 7 bases. The CDR3 runs 13 residues. With 7 bases clipped from V and 4 bases from J, the junction kept 6 bases outside the gene matches. CDR3 bases: TGTGCCAGCAAGAGGGGGCGCGGCTATGGCTACACCTTC. Amino acid sequence: CASKRGRGYGYTF.

The chain carries TRBV6-5 and TRBJ2-2, with 9 bases matching TRBD2. V trimming: 6 bases; J trimming: 3 bases; junction bases outside the gene matches: 5. Germline V gene data show CDR1 as MNHEY and CDR2 as SVGAGI. The CDR3 loop spans 15 amino acids. CDR3 coding DNA: TGTGCCAGCAGCATAGCGGGGGATTACACCGGGGAGCTGTTTTTT. The encoded protein is CASSIAGDYTGELFF.

In this sample, this clone turned up once. The rearrangement uses TRBV11-2 and TRBJ1-6; D is unclear. Per germline, CDR1 SGHAT and CDR2 FQNNGV. The V and J ends lost 5 bases and 7 bases respectively, with 6 bases between them. This CDR3 is built from 12 residues. The CDR3 loop is CASSPGNSPLHF. Here the CDR3 DNA reads TGTGCCAGCAGCCCGGGGAATTCACCCCTCCACTTT. The full variable domain, in which reference TRBV11-2 and TRBJ1-6 provide the parts outside the CDR3, is EAGVAQSPRYKIIEKRQSVAFWCNPISGHATLYWYQQILGQGPKLLIQFQNNGVVDDSQLPKDRFSAERLKGVDSTLKIQPAKLEDSAVYLCASSPGNSPLHFGNGTRLTVT.

This rearrangement joins TRBV2 to TRBJ2-1, with 7 positions matching TRBD1. CDR3 length: 14 amino acids. Germline CDR1 reads SNHLY; CDR2 reads FYNNEI. V dropped 5 bases and J dropped 3; count of bases not matched to a gene: 4. CDR3: CASSPRQGYNEQFF. CDR3 nucleotides: TGTGCCAGCAGTCCTAGACAGGGCTACAATGAGCAGTTCTTC.

The V call is TRBV7-9, the J call TRBJ1-1; 12 positions match TRBD1. The V segment lost 2 bases and the J segment 1 base; nucleotides outside the gene matches: 2. Looked up from germline, CDR1 is SEHNR and CDR2 is FQNEAQ (reference sequence). There are 16 residues in the CDR3. The CDR3 is CASSLRDRGPNTEAFF. DNA of the CDR3: TGTGCCAGCAGCTTACGGGACAGGGGGCCGAACACTGAAGCTTTCTTT. Variable domain in full (rest from reference TRBV7-9 and TRBJ1-1): DTGVSQNPRHKITKRGQNVTFRCDPISEHNRLYWYRQTLGQGPEFLTYFQNEAQLEKSRLLSDRFSAERPKGSFSTLEIQRTEQGDSAMYLCASSLRDRGPNTEAFFGQGTRLTVV.

V gene TRBV6-5 combines with J gene TRBJ2-1; possibly TRBD2 for D (6 bases). This CDR3 has 15 residues. Germline CDR1 and CDR2: MNHEY and SVGAGI. V was trimmed by 5 bases and J by 9 bases, leaving 20 bases between them. The CDR3 spells CASSTSVFGEAEQFF. CDR3 DNA sequence: TGTGCCAGCAGTACCTCCGTGTTTGGGGAGGCTGAGCAGTTCTTC.

The rearrangement joins TRBV3-1 (or the pseudogene TRBV3-2) to TRBJ1-1; TRBD1 might be the D (6 bases). Germline CDR1 is LGHDT and CDR2 is YNNKEL (reference sequence). This CDR3 contains 14 residues. V was clipped by 4 bases and J by 1 base, with 10 bases between them. The CDR3 sequence: CASSLGQTNTEAFF. The CDR3 bases are TGTGCCAGCAGCCTAGGACAGACGAACACTGAAGCTTTCTTT.

The chain recombines TRBV5-1 with TRBJ2-3; D is uncertain. This CDR3 spans 16 amino acids. V was pared by 0 bases and J by 0 bases, with 11 bases between. Per the germline V gene, CDR1 is SGHRS and CDR2 is YFSETQ. The CDR3 sequence: CASSLGAEKSTDTQYF. The CDR3, as DNA: TGCGCCAGCAGCTTGGGGGCAGAAAAGAGCACAGATACGCAGTATTTT. Supplemented by reference TRBV5-1 and TRBJ2-3, the full variable domain reads KAGVTQTPRYLIKTRGQQVTLSCSPISGHRSVSWYQQTPGQGLQFLFEYFSETQRNKGNFPGRFSGRQFSNSRSEMNVSTLELGDSALYLCASSLGAEKSTDTQYFGPGTRLTVL.

The chain links TRBV18 to TRBJ1-6; 9 bases are shared with TRBD1. The CDR3 loop spans 15 amino acids. Germline-derived CDR1 and CDR2 are KGHSH and LQKENI. J was trimmed by 7 bases and V by 6 bases; bases with no gene match: 7. CDR3: CASSPVGQGNSPLHF. The CDR3 bases are TGTGCCAGCTCGCCCGTGGGACAGGGAAATTCACCCCTCCACTTT.

The rearrangement uses TRBV11-2 and TRBJ2-7; 8 positions match TRBD1. Germline loops: CDR1 SGHAT, CDR2 FQNNGV. Unmatched junction bases numbered 3, after V lost 2 bases and J lost 3 bases. This CDR3 region has 14 residues. The CDR3 DNA reads TGTGCCAGCAGCTTACAGGGGGCCCACTACGAGCAGTACTTC. Its protein product is CASSLQGAHYEQYF.

This clone was observed a handful of times. This chain links TRBV5-1 with TRBJ2-1; TRBD2 aligns across 10 bases. The CDR3 runs 15 residues. The V gene's germline CDR1 is SGHRS and CDR2 YFSETQ. J was trimmed by 5 bases and V by 0 bases; bases with no gene match: 2. The DNA for the CDR3 is TGCGCCAGCAGCTTGGCTAGCGGGGGTGACAATGAGCAGTTCTTC. The encoded protein is CASSLASGGDNEQFF.

V gene TRBV6-5 combines with J gene TRBJ2-1, with 7 bases lining up with TRBD2. The CDR3 is 14 residues long. Germline lookup yields CDR1 MNHEY and CDR2 SVGAGI. V lost 7 bases to trimming and J lost 5 bases; unmatched junction nucleotides: 8. The DNA of the CDR3 is TGTGCCAGCAAGCGGGACCCCCTACACAATGAGCAGTTCTTC. Protein sequence: CASKRDPLHNEQFF.

This chain joins TRBV18 and TRBJ1-6; 7 nucleotides align to TRBD1. The germline CDR1 and CDR2 sequences are KGHSH and LQKENI. The junction had 8 bases not matched to a gene; V was cut back by 4 bases and J by 11 bases. This CDR3 spans 14 amino acids. CDR3 loop: CASSRETGKAPLHF. The CDR3 DNA sequence: TGTGCCAGCTCACGCGAGACAGGGAAGGCACCCCTCCACTTT.

V and J are TRBV19 and TRBJ1-3, with D tentatively TRBD1 (5 bases). Trimming took 4 bases from V and 3 from J, leaving 19 bases between them. Germline-derived CDR1 and CDR2 are LNHDA and SQIVND (reference sequence). This CDR3 spans 17 amino acids. The CDR3 nucleotides read TGTGCCAGTAGTAGGAGGGACTTTCCGCCCGGTGGAAACACCATATATTTT. Encoded protein: CASSRRDFPPGGNTIYF.

This CDR3 is CAWSKQVIEAFF. The CDR3 DNA reads as TGTGCCTGGAGTAAACAAGTAATTGAAGCTTTCTTT. V and J are TRBV30 and TRBJ1-1; no definite D call. CDR3 length: 12 residues. Germline V gene lookup returns CDR1 GTSNPN and CDR2 SVGIG (reference sequence). V gave up 2 bases and J gave up 7 bases, with 11 bases separating them.

The J gene is TRBJ1-2, the V gene TRBV29-1, with TRBD1 matching over 8 bases. CDR1 SQVTM and CDR2 ANQGSEA come from the germline V gene. The CDR3 contains 12 residues. Trimming at V came to 7 bases and at J to 7 bases, leaving 8 bases not matched to a gene. The CDR3 coding sequence is TGCAGCGCCGGACAGGGAGAACGTGGCTACACCTTC. This codes for CSAGQGERGYTF.

This sequence joins TRBV29-1 and TRBJ1-1; D not certain. The germline V and J ends were trimmed by 4 bases and 10 bases, with 13 bases remaining between them. Germline values: CDR1 SQVTM, CDR2 ANQGSEA. CDR3 length equals 11 residues. The CDR3 region has the DNA TGCAGCGTTGTAGGGCTCGGAGGAGCTTTCTTT. It specifies CSVVGLGGAFF.

V usage is TRBV5-1 and J usage is TRBJ1-5, with TRBD1 matching over 7 bases. V trimming: 3 bases; J trimming: 6 bases; junction bases outside the gene matches: 3. This CDR3 has 13 residues. From germline, CDR1 is SGHRS and CDR2 YFSETQ. CDR3 protein: CASSSDRAQPQHF. The CDR3 region has the DNA TGCGCCAGCAGCTCAGACAGGGCTCAGCCCCAGCATTTT. Looking up the rest from reference TRBV5-1 and TRBJ1-5 gives the full variable domain: KAGVTQTPRYLIKTRGQQVTLSCSPISGHRSVSWYQQTPGQGLQFLFEYFSETQRNKGNFPGRFSGRQFSNSRSEMNVSTLELGDSALYLCASSSDRAQPQHFGDGTRLSIL.

This chain joins TRBV2 and TRBJ1-1; possible D gene TRBD1, 5 bases. The CDR3 consists of 11 residues. Germline-derived CDR1 and CDR2 are SNHLY and FYNNEI. Trimming cost V 3 bases and J 9 bases, with 8 bases left between them. The CDR3 spells CASSDQGKAFF. CDR3 nucleotide sequence: TGTGCCAGCAGTGATCAGGGTAAAGCTTTCTTT.

The chain couples TRBV4-1 to TRBJ2-7; 7 bases align to TRBD1. Germline CDR1 reads MGHRA; CDR2 reads YSYEKL. The CDR3 extends over 17 amino acids. J was trimmed by 2 bases and V by 0 bases; bases with no gene match: 10. CDR3 coding DNA: TGCGCCAGCAGCCAAGATCCTTCCGGGACAGTCACCTACGAGCAGTACTTC. As protein: CASSQDPSGTVTYEQYF.

The chain recombines TRBV25-1 with TRBJ1-4; D perhaps matches TRBD1 (5 bases). Germline CDR1 is MGHDK and CDR2 is SYGVNS. The CDR3 is made up of 15 amino acids. Trimming shortened V by 3 bases and J by 4 bases, and 12 bases separated the two germline ends. CDR3 in amino acids: CASSDRGGLNEKLFF. The CDR3 DNA is TGTGCCAGCAGTGACCGCGGGGGACTTAATGAAAAACTGTTTTTT.